The 7 T cell receptor beta chains given below trace back to one sample, sequenced in a study of response to subunit inactivated influenza vaccine. TCRdb re-derived calls from the RT-PCR reads in MiXCR, one entry per CDR3 protein. This table holds just under 250,000 distinct CDR3 sequences, 9% to 15% found once. The sample was non-naive T cells sorted from PBMCs, taken 14 to 15 days before vaccination. The origin of the receptors is a man aged 50 or older who received an inactivated influenza vaccine.

This chain uses TRBV5-5 with TRBJ2-1; the match to TRBD1 covers 9 bases. The V and J ends lost 4 bases and 8 bases, in that order; junction bases with no gene match: 10. The CDR3 has 15 residues. The germline V gene encodes CDR1 SGHKS and CDR2 YYEKEE (reference sequence). The CDR3 nucleotides read TGTGCCAGCAGCGGCCCCGGGACAGGGATATATGAGCAGTTCTTC. It codes for CASSGPGTGIYEQFF.

The chain combines TRBV29-1 with TRBJ2-4, with D unclear. The length of the CDR3 is 14 residues. The V gene lost 5 bases and the J gene lost 5 bases, with 16 bases spanning the gap. Germline loops: CDR1 SQVTM, CDR2 ANQGSEA. CDR3 nucleotide sequence: TGCAGCGTTCGTTCGGAGACGCTCGAAAACATTCAGTACTTC. It is translated as CSVRSETLENIQYF.

The V gene is TRBV3-1, the J gene TRBJ1-1, with D unclear. The CDR3 runs 15 residues. The ends were cut back, 4 bases at V and 6 bases at J, with 18 bases in the middle. Germline CDR1 LGHDT, CDR2 YNNKEL (reference sequence). CDR3 residues: CASSPVTLRSAEAFF. The CDR3 bases are TGTGCCAGCAGCCCTGTGACGTTACGGAGCGCTGAAGCTTTCTTT.

The V and J genes are TRBV2 and TRBJ2-7; a possible D gene is TRBD1 (6 bases). This CDR3 is built from 12 residues. CDR1 SNHLY and CDR2 FYNNEI come from the germline V gene. V lost 6 bases, J lost 2 bases, and 8 bases lay in between. This CDR3 is CASRQGPYEQYF. CDR3 coding DNA: TGTGCCAGCAGACAGGGTCCCTACGAGCAGTACTTC.

This clonotype was found a few times. The chain joins TRBV5-1 to TRBJ1-4, with D perhaps matching TRBD1 (5 bases). Germline CDR1 is SGHRS and CDR2 is YFSETQ. Between the trimmed V and J ends, which lost 4 bases and 6 bases, there was a span of 16 bases. The CDR3 is made up of 15 amino acids. The CDR3 sequence: CASSLGTARDEKLFF. In DNA form, the CDR3 reads TGCGCCAGCAGCCTAGGGACCGCTCGGGATGAAAAACTGTTTTTT.

This clonotype was seen many times. V is TRBV7-2 and J is TRBJ1-2; 7 bases align to TRBD1. Germline V gene data show CDR1 as SGHTA and CDR2 as FQGNSA. There are 13 residues in the CDR3. J lost 5 bases, V lost 8 bases, and 8 bases had no gene match. CDR3 sequence reads: CASRPQGSYGYTF. The CDR3 DNA is TGTGCCAGCCGCCCACAGGGGAGTTATGGCTACACCTTC.

This clonotype turned up a few times. This chain links TRBV5-1 with TRBJ2-5; 7 bases match TRBD1. The germline V gene encodes CDR1 SGHRS and CDR2 YFSETQ. The CDR3 spans 14 residues. V lost 2 bases and J lost 7; bases outside the gene matches: 8. The CDR3 sequence is CASSFETGIGTQYF. CDR3 DNA: TGCGCCAGCAGCTTCGAGACAGGGATCGGGACCCAGTACTTC.